The T cell receptor (beta chain) described here comes from a study of CD8+CD57+ T cells in acquired aplastic anemia. Study details: Roughly 3 ug was the average amount of DNA from sorted CD4+ and CD8+ cells. There were approximately 9.9 million reads, on average, for CD4+ cells from healthy donors. The study's findings and limits: The number of CD8+ CDR3 sequences shared by patients and controls was 25 to 35.

Profiling of TCR beta VDJ combinations and CDR3 sequences used genomic DNA as template. TCRdb redid the calling of the reads with MiXCR, one entry per CDR3 protein. The sample yields approximately 380,000 distinct CDR3 sequences, about two thirds seen once. This clonotype was counted only a few times. Antigen unknown. The sample taken for sequencing was sorted CD4+, CD8+, or CD8+CD57+ T cells (not recorded which) from PBMCs. The clonotype originates from a human donor in good health, serving as a control.

The CDR3 loop is CASRAGGLGNQPQHF. The CDR3 nucleotides read TGTGCCAGCAGGGCAGGGGGCTTAGGCAATCAGCCCCAGCATTTT. The V and J genes are TRBV2 and TRBJ1-5; 8 nucleotides agree with TRBD1. CDR1 and CDR2 (germline): SNHLY, FYNNEI. The length of the CDR3 is 15 residues. The J segment lost 2 bases and the V segment lost 6 bases, leaving 6 bases of the junction unmatched.